Below, 28 T cell receptor beta chains from the same sample are listed, as sequenced in a study of shared clonotypes between healthy human individuals. Only in-frame clones appear in the TCRdb table, and some are missing; sequencing was by immunoSEQ multiplex PCR. The sample yields more than 2,000,000 clones, over 90% seen once. Sample: naive CD4+ T cells from PBMCs. This sample's subset: CD45RA+ positively selected. The source is a man between 18 and 35 years old in good health. Some clones in this sample may be carry-over from other donors' samples.

V gene TRBV5-4 combines with J gene TRBJ1-1; D is uncertain. CDR3 length: 12 residues. Looked up from germline, CDR1 is SGHNT and CDR2 is YYREEE (reference sequence). V dropped 4 bases and J dropped 13 bases, with 17 bases sitting between them. Written as DNA, the CDR3 is TGTGCCAGCAGCGAAAGGCATTCTGAGTATTTCTTT. Its translation is CASSERHSEYFF.

The chain has TRBV2 and TRBJ1-5; a weak D match, TRBD1 (5 bases). This CDR3 is built from 13 residues. Trimming took off 8 bases at V and 5 bases at J, with 13 bases between the two ends. Germline V gene lookup returns CDR1 SNHLY and CDR2 FYNNEI. CDR3 sequence (DNA): TGTGCCAGCTCCGGGGGGGGATATCAGCCCCAGCATTTT. Translation gives CASSGGGYQPQHF.

The chain recombines TRBV4-1 with TRBJ2-7; TRBD2 matches 13 bases. Germline CDR1 is MGHRA and CDR2 is YSYEKL. This CDR3 region has 20 residues. V dropped 1 base and J dropped 2; count of bases not matched to a gene: 14. This CDR3 is CASSQGPQGRTSGSPYEQYF. CDR3 DNA sequence: TGCGCCAGCAGCCAAGGCCCTCAGGGACGGACTAGCGGGAGCCCCTACGAGCAGTACTTC.

The rearrangement uses TRBV6-4 and TRBJ1-2; D unresolved. The ends were cut back, 0 bases at V and 13 bases at J, with 15 bases in the middle. The CDR3 sequence is 13 residues long. Per germline, CDR1 MRHNA and CDR2 SNTAGT. CDR3 residues: CASSDSAGTKCTF. In DNA form, the CDR3 reads TGTGCCAGCAGTGACTCTGCCGGCACCAAGTGCACCTTC.

The chain employs TRBV5-1 and TRBJ2-5; TRBD1 matches 12 bases. V lost 2 bases, J lost 4 bases, and 6 bases stayed unmatched. The CDR3 runs 16 residues. Per germline, CDR1 SGHRS and CDR2 YFSETQ. Here the CDR3 DNA reads TGCGCCAGCAGCTTCGCCGGGACAGGGGGCGCAGAGACCCAGTACTTC. As protein: CASSFAGTGGAETQYF.

J is TRBJ2-7 and V is TRBV27, with a tentative D call TRBD1 (7 bases). Trimming took 2 bases from V and 1 from J, leaving 12 bases between them. This CDR3 region has 15 residues. Germline V gene sequence: CDR1 MNHEY, CDR2 SMNVEV (reference sequence). Here the CDR3 reads CASSLGPGGSYEQYF. CDR3 bases: TGTGCCAGCAGTTTAGGTCCAGGGGGGTCCTACGAGCAGTACTTC.

V is TRBV5-1 and J is TRBJ1-6; possible D gene TRBD1, 6 bases. This CDR3 comprises 15 residues. Looked up from germline, CDR1 is SGHRS and CDR2 is YFSETQ. Between the trimmed V and J ends, which lost 0 bases and 7 bases, there was a span of 11 bases. The CDR3 loop reads CASSLVVGGNSPLHF. The CDR3 DNA reads as TGCGCCAGCAGCTTGGTAGTAGGGGGAAATTCACCCCTCCACTTT. Based on the CDR3 plus reference TRBV5-1 and TRBJ1-6, the full variable domain is KAGVTQTPRYLIKTRGQQVTLSCSPISGHRSVSWYQQTPGQGLQFLFEYFSETQRNKGNFPGRFSGRQFSNSRSEMNVSTLELGDSALYLCASSLVVGGNSPLHFGNGTRLTVT.

The chain has TRBV6-1 and TRBJ1-1; D gene ambiguous. Per germline, CDR1 MNHNS and CDR2 SASEGT. V was trimmed by 2 bases and J by 4 bases, leaving 8 bases between them. The CDR3 consists of 13 residues. This chain's CDR3 is CASSESAGTEAFF. The CDR3 DNA follows: TGTGCCAGCAGTGAATCGGCGGGCACTGAAGCTTTCTTT.

This chain joins TRBV5-1 and TRBJ1-4, with D unclear. Trimming pared 4 bases from V and 8 bases from J, leaving 9 bases between. This CDR3 spans 12 amino acids. Per germline, CDR1 SGHRS and CDR2 YFSETQ. CDR3 nucleotide sequence: TGCGCCAGCAGCCTAACACGGGAAAAACTGTTTTTT. Translated, it gives CASSLTREKLFF.

The CDR3 reads CASSPKRSLTGELFF. CDR3 DNA sequence: TGTGCCAGCAGCCCTAAGCGGAGCCTCACCGGGGAGCTGTTTTTT. This sequence joins TRBV6-5 and TRBJ2-2, with TRBD2 as a possible D gene (5 bases). Trimming shortened V by 6 bases and J by 4 bases, and 15 bases separated the two germline ends. Germline values: CDR1 MNHEY, CDR2 SVGAGI. CDR3 length: 15 amino acids.

The chain recombines TRBV28 with TRBJ2-7; tentatively, D is TRBD2 (5 bases). Germline V gives CDR1 MDHEN, CDR2 SYDVKM. The CDR3 totals 14 residues. V shed 6 bases and J shed 4 bases, with 16 bases lying between them. CDR3 loop: CASSSNLGAYEQYF. CDR3 sequence (DNA): TGTGCCAGCAGCAGCAACTTGGGAGCGTACGAGCAGTACTTC.

V gene TRBV6-6 combines with J gene TRBJ1-1; D gene unclear. The V gene's germline CDR1 is MNHNY and CDR2 SVGAGI (reference sequence). This CDR3 spans 13 amino acids. Trimming stripped 6 bases from V and 0 bases from J, with 8 bases between. The CDR3 is CASRLEMNTEAFF. CDR3 DNA sequence: TGTGCCAGCAGGCTCGAAATGAACACTGAAGCTTTCTTT.

The rearrangement joins TRBV9 to TRBJ2-7, with 9 bases identical to TRBD2. The CDR3 loop spans 15 amino acids. The J segment lost 5 bases and the V segment lost 0 bases, leaving 6 bases of the junction unmatched. CDR1 and CDR2 (germline): SGDLS, YYNGEE. This CDR3 is CASSVAGREGHEQYF. CDR3 nucleotide sequence: TGTGCCAGCAGCGTAGCAGGGCGGGAGGGCCACGAGCAGTACTTC.

This chain joins TRBV9 and TRBJ2-3; tentatively, D is TRBD1 (7 bases). Germline V lookup: CDR1 SGDLS, CDR2 YYNGEE. Trimming pared 0 bases from V and 1 base from J, leaving 18 bases between. The CDR3 loop spans 18 amino acids. The CDR3 reads CASSVGWGRGTGTDTQYF. The CDR3 DNA follows: TGTGCCAGCAGCGTAGGCTGGGGTCGCGGGACAGGCACAGATACGCAGTATTTT.

To note about this clone: The sample holds other DNA sequences that translate to the same CDR3. The CDR3 DNA follows: TGCGCCAGCAGCTTGGTAGCGGGAGGACCCTACGAGCAGTACTTC. Residues: CASSLVAGGPYEQYF. The chain recombines TRBV5-1 with TRBJ2-7, with 10 positions matching TRBD2. The junction had 2 bases not matched to a gene; V was cut back by 0 bases and J by 2 bases. The CDR3 is 15 residues long. Germline CDR1 and CDR2: SGHRS and YFSETQ.

This clone came up once. This sequence joins TRBV27 and TRBJ2-3; no firm D call. CDR3 length equals 18 residues. Germline CDR1 reads MNHEY; CDR2 reads SMNVEV (reference sequence). The V end was cut by 3 bases, the J end by 6 bases, with 25 bases between. The CDR3 DNA follows: TGTGCCAGCAGTTTCAGTACGGCCCGGCCCACGAAATCGGATACGCAGTATTTT. Its translation is CASSFSTARPTKSDTQYF.

The CDR3 reads CASSGRPDNEQFF. The CDR3 bases are TGTGCCAGCAGTGGCAGGCCCGACAATGAGCAGTTCTTC. This rearrangement joins TRBV6-1 to TRBJ2-1; D remains unclear. The CDR3 consists of 13 residues. Looked up from germline, CDR1 is MNHNS and CDR2 is SASEGT. The ends were cut back, 4 bases at V and 5 bases at J, with 9 bases in the middle.

The chain combines TRBV2 with TRBJ2-1; D remains ambiguous. The V end lost 5 bases, the J end lost 6 bases, and 14 bases lay between the germline ends. Germline CDR1 is SNHLY and CDR2 is FYNNEI. The CDR3 is made up of 14 amino acids. DNA of the CDR3: TGTGCCAGCAGTCCCAGGACCGGAACCAATGAGCAGTTCTTC. Its translation is CASSPRTGTNEQFF.

J is TRBJ2-6 and V is TRBV4-2, with D uncertain. The germline V gene has CDR1 LGHNA and CDR2 YNFKEQ. Trimming took off 1 base at V and 5 bases at J, with 9 bases between the two ends. This CDR3 has 15 residues. The CDR3 sequence: CASSQGADRANVLTF. The CDR3, as DNA: TGTGCCAGCAGCCAAGGGGCGGATAGGGCCAACGTCCTGACTTTC.

This chain joins TRBV5-6 and TRBJ1-3; D is ambiguous. CDR1 SGHDT and CDR2 YYEEEE come from the germline V gene. V lost 1 base and J lost 0, with 5 bases in between. The length of the CDR3 is 14 residues. In DNA form, the CDR3 reads TGTGCCAGCAGCTTGCCAGCCTCTGGAAACACCATATATTTT. Amino acid sequence: CASSLPASGNTIYF.

The rearrangement uses TRBV5-6 and TRBJ2-3; 13 bases line up with TRBD2. V lost 4 bases, J lost 1 base, and 9 bases stayed unmatched. CDR1 and CDR2 (germline): SGHDT, YYEEEE. The CDR3 extends over 18 amino acids. CDR3 loop: CASSRRGTSGIGTDTQYF. As DNA, the CDR3 is TGTGCCAGCAGCCGCCGAGGGACTAGCGGGATCGGCACAGATACGCAGTATTTT.

The chain carries TRBV5-4 and TRBJ2-5; TRBD2 matches at 7 bases. J gave up 5 bases and V 4 bases, and 5 bases lay outside the gene matches. Germline V gives CDR1 SGHNT, CDR2 YYREEE (reference sequence). This CDR3 region has 13 residues. In DNA, the CDR3 is TGTGCCAGCAGCGGTGGGGAGGGGGAGACCCAGTACTTC. Translation: CASSGGEGETQYF. The full variable domain, with the rest looked up from reference TRBV5-4 and TRBJ2-5, is ETGVTQSPTHLIKTRGQQVTLRCSSQSGHNTVSWYQQALGQGPQFIFQYYREEENGRGNFPPRFSGLQFPNYSSELNVNALELDDSALYLCASSGGEGETQYFGPGTRLLVL.

The chain is built from TRBV2 and TRBJ2-3; no reliable D call. The CDR3 is 12 residues long. From germline, CDR1 is SNHLY and CDR2 FYNNEI. V shed 4 bases and J shed 8 bases, with 10 bases lying between them. The CDR3 nucleotides are TGTGCCAGCAGTGGGGCCGTTGGTACGCAGTATTTT. Protein: CASSGAVGTQYF.

The genes are TRBV6-1 and TRBJ1-2, with TRBD1 matching over 8 bases. Germline CDR1 is MNHNS and CDR2 is SASEGT. The CDR3 sequence is 13 residues long. V lost 7 bases, J lost 6 bases, and 7 bases stayed unmatched. CDR3 loop: CASNLDRGNGYTF. DNA of the CDR3: TGTGCCAGCAACCTTGACAGGGGCAATGGCTACACCTTC.

This clone was seen only a few times. The same CDR3 can be traced to other DNA sequences in this sample. This rearrangement joins TRBV29-1 to TRBJ1-1; 10 bases map to TRBD1. Trimming at V came to 7 bases and at J to 5 bases, leaving 4 bases not matched to a gene. The CDR3 totals 12 residues. CDR1 is SQVTM, CDR2 ANQGSEA, per germline. The CDR3: CSADRGHTEAFF. The CDR3 region has the DNA TGCAGCGCTGACAGGGGGCATACTGAAGCTTTCTTT.

J is TRBJ2-7 and V is TRBV6-5; no reliable D call. The CDR3 is 11 amino acids. CDR1 is MNHEY and CDR2 is SVGAGI in the germline V gene. V was trimmed by 2 bases and J by 8 bases, leaving 7 bases between them. DNA for the CDR3: TGTGCCAGCAGTTACGGCGGTAAGCAGTACTTC. Its protein product is CASSYGGKQYF.

This sequence joins TRBV10-3 and TRBJ1-4, with D maybe TRBD1 (5 bases). The CDR3 is made up of 14 amino acids. Germline assignment: CDR1 ENHRY and CDR2 SYGVKD. The V end was cut by 0 bases, the J end by 7 bases, with 9 bases between. CDR3 protein: CAISESGQPEKLFF. CDR3 nucleotide sequence: TGTGCCATCAGTGAGTCGGGGCAGCCTGAAAAACTGTTTTTT.

V is TRBV9 and J is TRBJ2-4, with a weak D call TRBD1 (6 bases). Germline values: CDR1 SGDLS, CDR2 YYNGEE. V was shortened by 0 bases and J by 6 bases, with 13 bases between the two germline ends. CDR3 length: 15 residues. The CDR3 loop is CASSVATGQGNIQYF. The CDR3 DNA reads as TGTGCCAGCAGCGTAGCTACAGGGCAAGGAAACATTCAGTACTTC.